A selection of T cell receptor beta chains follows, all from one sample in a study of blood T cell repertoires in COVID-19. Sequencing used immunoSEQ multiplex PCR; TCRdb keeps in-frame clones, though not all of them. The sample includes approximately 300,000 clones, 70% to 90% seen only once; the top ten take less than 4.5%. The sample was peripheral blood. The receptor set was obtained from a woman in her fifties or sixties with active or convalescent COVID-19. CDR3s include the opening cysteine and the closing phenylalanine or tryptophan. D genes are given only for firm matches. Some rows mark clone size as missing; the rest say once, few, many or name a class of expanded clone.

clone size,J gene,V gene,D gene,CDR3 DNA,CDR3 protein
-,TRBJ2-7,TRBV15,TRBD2,TGTGCCACCAGCAGTTATCCTCGGACTAGCGGGAGATTTGCCGAGCAGTACTTC,CATSSYPRTSGRFAEQYF
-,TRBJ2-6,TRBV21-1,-,TGTGCCAGCAGCTCCGGGACTAGCGGGAGGCGTGGGGCCAACGTCCTGACTTTC,CASSSGTSGRRGANVLTF
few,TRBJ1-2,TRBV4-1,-,TGCGCCAGCAGGGGGACACACTATGGCTACACCTTC,CASRGTHYGYTF
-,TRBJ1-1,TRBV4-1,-,TGCGCCAGCAGCCAGGTATCTCTCTACGAGGGGGGGATTGAAGCTTTCTTT,CASSQVSLYEGGIEAFF
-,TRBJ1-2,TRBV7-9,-,TGTGCCAGCAGCTTATTTGGGGCCCGGGGGGACTACACCTTC,CASSLFGARGDYTF
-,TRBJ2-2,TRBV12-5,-,TGTGCTAGTGGACAAAACACCGGGGAGCTGTTTTTT,CASGQNTGELFF
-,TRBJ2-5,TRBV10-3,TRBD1,TGTGCCACTGGACAGGGAGGCCAAGAGACCCAGTACTTC,CATGQGGQETQYF
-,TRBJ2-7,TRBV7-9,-,TGTGCCAGCAGCTTATTTATAGCGGTAGACTACGAGCAGTACTTC,CASSLFIAVDYEQYF
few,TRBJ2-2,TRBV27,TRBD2,TGTGCCAGCAGTTTATATGGACTAGCGGGAGGGGACACCGGGGAGCTGTTTTTT,CASSLYGLAGGDTGELFF
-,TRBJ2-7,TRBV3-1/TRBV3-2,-,TGTGCCAGCAGCCCGGAGGGCCTAGAGGAGCAGTACTTC,CASSPEGLEEQYF
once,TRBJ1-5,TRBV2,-,TGTGCCAGCAGTGACAGGGAACAGCCCCAGCATTTT,CASSDREQPQHF
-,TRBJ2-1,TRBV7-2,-,TGTGCCAGCAGCTGGGGGGTTAATGAGCAGTTCTTC,CASSWGVNEQFF
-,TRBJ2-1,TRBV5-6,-,TGTGCCAGCAGCCGGGGGCGGGGGCTTGAGCAGTTCTTC,CASSRGRGLEQFF
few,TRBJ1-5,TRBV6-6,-,TGTGCCAGCAGTCTTCTCCCTATAGTACAGGGTGATCAGCCCCAGCATTTT,CASSLLPIVQGDQPQHF
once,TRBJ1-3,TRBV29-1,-,TGCAGCGTGATTGGGGGGGCTGGAAACACCATATATTTT,CSVIGGAGNTIYF
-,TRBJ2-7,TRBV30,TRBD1,TGTGCCTGGGATCCGGGACAGGGGATATTCGCCTACGAGCAGTACTTC,CAWDPGQGIFAYEQYF
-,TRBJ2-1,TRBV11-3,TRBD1,TGTGCCAGCAGCTTACACGGACAGGGGAGTGAGCAGTTCTTC,CASSLHGQGSEQFF
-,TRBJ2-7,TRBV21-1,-,TGTGCCAGCCAATCCTACGAGCAGTACTTC,CASQSYEQYF
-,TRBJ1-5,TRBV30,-,TGTGCCTGGAGTGTAGGTGGGGGGAGCAATCAGCCCCAGCATTTT,CAWSVGGGSNQPQHF
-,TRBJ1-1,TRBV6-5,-,TGTGCCAGCAGCCAGAGGGGGGGGACTGAAGCTTTCTTT,CASSQRGGTEAFF
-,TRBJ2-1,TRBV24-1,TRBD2,TGTGCCACCGGGAGGACTAGCGGGAGTGGGGCCTACAATGAGCAGTTCTTC,CATGRTSGSGAYNEQFF
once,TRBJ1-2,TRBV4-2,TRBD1,TGTGCCAGCAGCCGCCCGGGACAGCAGATCTATGGCTACACCTTC,CASSRPGQQIYGYTF
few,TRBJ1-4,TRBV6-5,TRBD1,TGTGCCAGCAGTCGCCTTGGACAGGGGAATGAAAAACTGTTTTTT,CASSRLGQGNEKLFF
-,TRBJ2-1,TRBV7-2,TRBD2,TGTGCCAGCAGCCCCCCGGGTAGCGGGAGAGGGAATGAGCAGTTCTTC,CASSPPGSGRGNEQFF
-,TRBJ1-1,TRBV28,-,TGTGCCAGCAGTTCAGTAGGGGGAAATATGAACACTGAAGCTTTCTTT,CASSSVGGNMNTEAFF
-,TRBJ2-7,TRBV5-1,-,TGCGCCAGCAGCTCGCTCGGGGTGGGACATTCCTACGAGCAGTACTTC,CASSSLGVGHSYEQYF
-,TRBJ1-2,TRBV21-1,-,TGTGCCAGCAGCAAAACCATTGACCAGTCTAGTGCGGACTATGGCTACACCTTC,CASSKTIDQSSADYGYTF
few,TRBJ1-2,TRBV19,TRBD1,TGTGCCAGTAGTAGGACAGGGTACGGCTACACCTTC,CASSRTGYGYTF
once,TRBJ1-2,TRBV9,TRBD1,TGTGCCAGCGGAGGGACAGGTGGATATGGCTACACCTTC,CASGGTGGYGYTF
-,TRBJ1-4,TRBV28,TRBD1,TGTGCCAGCACCGGGACAGGGGACGACTATGCAACTAATGAAAAACTGTTTTTT,CASTGTGDDYATNEKLFF
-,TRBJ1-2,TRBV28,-,TGTGCCAGCAGTTCGGAGTATGGCTACACCTTC,CASSSEYGYTF
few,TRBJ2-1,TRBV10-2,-,TGCGCCAGCAGTGACTACTCCCCCAATGAGCAGTTCTTC,CASSDYSPNEQFF
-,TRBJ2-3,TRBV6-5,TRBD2,TGTGCCAGCAGTTACTCTGGGACTAGCGGCACAGATACGCAGTATTTT,CASSYSGTSGTDTQYF
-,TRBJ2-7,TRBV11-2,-,TGTGCCAGCAGCTTAGGTGTCCGTGAGGGAGACGAGCAGTACTTC,CASSLGVREGDEQYF
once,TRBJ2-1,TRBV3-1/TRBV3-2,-,TGTGCCAGCAGCCAATTGGGTATAGGACAAGGGATGATGCGGCAGTTCTTC,CASSQLGIGQGMMRQFF